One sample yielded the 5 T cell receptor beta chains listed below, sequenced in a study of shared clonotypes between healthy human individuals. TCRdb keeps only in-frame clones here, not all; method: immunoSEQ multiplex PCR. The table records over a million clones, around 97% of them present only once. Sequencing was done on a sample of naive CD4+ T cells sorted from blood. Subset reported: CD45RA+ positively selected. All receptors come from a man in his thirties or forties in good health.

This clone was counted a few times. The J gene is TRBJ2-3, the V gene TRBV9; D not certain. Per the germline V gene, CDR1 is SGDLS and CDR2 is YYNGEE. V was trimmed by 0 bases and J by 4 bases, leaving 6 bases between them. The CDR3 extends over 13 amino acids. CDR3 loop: CASSVDIADTQYF. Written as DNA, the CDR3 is TGTGCCAGCAGCGTAGACATCGCAGATACGCAGTATTTT.

CDR3 amino acids: CAISVIWGQGEYEQYF. In DNA form, the CDR3 reads TGTGCCATCAGTGTAATTTGGGGACAGGGGGAGTACGAGCAGTACTTC. The V and J genes are TRBV10-3 and TRBJ2-7; TRBD1 aligns across 11 bases. Germline-derived CDR1 and CDR2 are ENHRY and SYGVKD. The CDR3 sequence is 16 residues long. Germline trimming cut 4 bases from V and 4 bases from J; bases unmatched to any gene: 9.

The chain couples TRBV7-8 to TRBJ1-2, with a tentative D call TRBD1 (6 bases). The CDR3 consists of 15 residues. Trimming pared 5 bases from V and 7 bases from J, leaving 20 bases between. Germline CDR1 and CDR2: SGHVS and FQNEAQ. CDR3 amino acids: CASSPRGPIQGGYTF. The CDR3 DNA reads TGTGCCAGCAGCCCGCGGGGGCCAATCCAGGGTGGCTACACCTTC.

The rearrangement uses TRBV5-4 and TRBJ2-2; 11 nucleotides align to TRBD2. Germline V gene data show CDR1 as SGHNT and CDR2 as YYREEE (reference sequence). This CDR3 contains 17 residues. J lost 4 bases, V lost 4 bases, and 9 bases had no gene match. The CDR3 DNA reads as TGTGCCAGCAGCAGGGAGGCGGGACTAGCGGCCACCGGGGAGCTGTTTTTT. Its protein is CASSREAGLAATGELFF.

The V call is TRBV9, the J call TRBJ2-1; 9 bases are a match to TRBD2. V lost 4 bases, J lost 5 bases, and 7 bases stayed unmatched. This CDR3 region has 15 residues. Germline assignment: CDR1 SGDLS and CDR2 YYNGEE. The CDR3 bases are TGTGCCAGCAGCCCGGGACTAGCATTGAACAATGAGCAGTTCTTC. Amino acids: CASSPGLALNNEQFF.